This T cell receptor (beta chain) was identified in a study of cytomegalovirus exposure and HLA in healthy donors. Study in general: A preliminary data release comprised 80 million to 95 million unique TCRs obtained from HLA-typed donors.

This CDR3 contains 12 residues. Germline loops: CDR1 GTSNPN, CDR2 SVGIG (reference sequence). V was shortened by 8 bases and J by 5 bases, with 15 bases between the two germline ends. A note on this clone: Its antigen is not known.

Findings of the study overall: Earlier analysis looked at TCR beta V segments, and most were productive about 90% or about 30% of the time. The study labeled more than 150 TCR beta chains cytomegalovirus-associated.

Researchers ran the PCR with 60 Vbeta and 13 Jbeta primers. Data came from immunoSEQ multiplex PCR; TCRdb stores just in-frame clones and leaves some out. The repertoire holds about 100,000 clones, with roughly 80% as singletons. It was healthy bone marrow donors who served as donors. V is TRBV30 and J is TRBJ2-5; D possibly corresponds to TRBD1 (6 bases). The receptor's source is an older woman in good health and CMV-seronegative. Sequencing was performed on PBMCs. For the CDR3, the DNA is TGTGCCGCCCTACAGGGAGAGGAGACCCAGTACTTC. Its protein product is CAALQGEETQYF.